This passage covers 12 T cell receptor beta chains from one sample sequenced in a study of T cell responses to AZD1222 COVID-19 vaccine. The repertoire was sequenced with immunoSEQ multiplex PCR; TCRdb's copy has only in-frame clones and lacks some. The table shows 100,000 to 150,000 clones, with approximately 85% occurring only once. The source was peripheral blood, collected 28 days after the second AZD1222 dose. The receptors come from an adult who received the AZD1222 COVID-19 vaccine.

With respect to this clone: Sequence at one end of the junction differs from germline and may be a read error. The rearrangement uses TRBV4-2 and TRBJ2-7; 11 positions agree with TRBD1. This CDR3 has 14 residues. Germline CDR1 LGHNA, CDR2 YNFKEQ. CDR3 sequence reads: CVSSPGQGGPEQYF. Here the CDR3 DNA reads TGTGTCAGCAGTCCGGGACAGGGGGGACCCGAGCAGTACTTC.

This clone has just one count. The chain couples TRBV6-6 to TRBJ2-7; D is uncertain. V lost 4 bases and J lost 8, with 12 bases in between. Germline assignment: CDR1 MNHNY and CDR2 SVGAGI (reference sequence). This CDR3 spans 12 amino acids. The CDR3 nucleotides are TGTGCCAGCAGTTCCGCCACTTTTCAGCAGTACTTC. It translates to CASSSATFQQYF.

The CDR3 DNA reads as TGCGCCAGCAGCTTGGGGACCACCGAGAACACTGAAGCTTTCTTT. Encoded protein: CASSLGTTENTEAFF. The V gene is TRBV5-1, the J gene TRBJ1-1; the D is unclear. The CDR3 spans 15 residues. CDR1 is SGHRS, CDR2 YFSETQ, per germline. Trimming took 0 bases from V and 1 from J, leaving 10 bases between them. Drawing the rest from reference TRBV5-1 and TRBJ1-1, the complete variable domain is KAGVTQTPRYLIKTRGQQVTLSCSPISGHRSVSWYQQTPGQGLQFLFEYFSETQRNKGNFPGRFSGRQFSNSRSEMNVSTLELGDSALYLCASSLGTTENTEAFFGQGTRLTVV.

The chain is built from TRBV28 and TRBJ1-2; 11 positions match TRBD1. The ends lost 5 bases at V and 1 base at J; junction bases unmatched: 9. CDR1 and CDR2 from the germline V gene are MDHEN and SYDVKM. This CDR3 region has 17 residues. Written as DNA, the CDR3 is TGTGCCAGCAGTCCAAGGACAGGGGGCTTTATTAACTATGGCTACACCTTC. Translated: CASSPRTGGFINYGYTF.

For the CDR3, the DNA is TGTGCCAGCTCACCATCCACTAGCGGGGGGCCCTCGTTCACGTGGGAGACCCAGTACTTC. Protein product: CASSPSTSGGPSFTWETQYF. The chain uses TRBV18 and TRBJ2-5; 12 nucleotides align to TRBD2. The CDR3 loop spans 20 amino acids. CDR1 and CDR2 from the germline V gene are KGHSH and LQKENI. With 2 bases clipped from V and 5 bases from J, the junction kept 18 bases outside the gene matches.

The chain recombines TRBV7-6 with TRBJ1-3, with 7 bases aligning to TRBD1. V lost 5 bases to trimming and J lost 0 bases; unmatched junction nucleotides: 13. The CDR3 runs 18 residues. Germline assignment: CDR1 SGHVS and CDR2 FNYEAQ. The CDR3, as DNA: TGTGCCAGCAGCCCCCAACCGGGACAGACGAGCTCTGGAAACACCATATATTTT. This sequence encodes CASSPQPGQTSSGNTIYF.

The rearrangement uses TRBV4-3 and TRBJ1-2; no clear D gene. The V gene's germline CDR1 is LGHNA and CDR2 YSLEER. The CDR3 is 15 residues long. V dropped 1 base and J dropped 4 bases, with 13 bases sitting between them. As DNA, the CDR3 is TGCGCCAGCAGCCAAGGGGCCCGATCGAGCTATGGCTACACCTTC. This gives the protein CASSQGARSSYGYTF.

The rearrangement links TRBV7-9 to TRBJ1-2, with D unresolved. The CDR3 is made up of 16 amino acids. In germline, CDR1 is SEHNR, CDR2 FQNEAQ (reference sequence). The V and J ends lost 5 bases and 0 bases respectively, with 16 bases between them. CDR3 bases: TGTGCCAGCAGCCCACACCTGTTTGATTCTAACTATGGCTACACCTTC. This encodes CASSPHLFDSNYGYTF.

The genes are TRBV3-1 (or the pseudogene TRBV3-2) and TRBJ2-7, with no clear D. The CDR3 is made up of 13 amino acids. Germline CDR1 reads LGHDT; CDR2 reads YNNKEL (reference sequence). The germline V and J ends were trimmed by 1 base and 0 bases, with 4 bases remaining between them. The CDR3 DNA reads TGTGCCAGCAGCCAAGGGAGCTCCTACGAGCAGTACTTC. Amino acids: CASSQGSSYEQYF.

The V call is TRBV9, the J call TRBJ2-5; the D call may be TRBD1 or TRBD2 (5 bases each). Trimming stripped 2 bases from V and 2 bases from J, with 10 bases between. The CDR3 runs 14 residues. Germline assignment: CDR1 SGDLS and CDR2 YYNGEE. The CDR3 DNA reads TGTGCCAGCAGCGTCGGGACGGATCAAGAGACCCAGTACTTC. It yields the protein CASSVGTDQETQYF.

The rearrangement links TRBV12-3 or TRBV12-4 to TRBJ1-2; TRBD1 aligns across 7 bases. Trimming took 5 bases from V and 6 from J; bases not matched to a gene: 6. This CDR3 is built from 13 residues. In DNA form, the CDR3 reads TGTGCCAGCAGTCGTGACAGGGAGGATGGCTACACCTTC. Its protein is CASSRDREDGYTF.

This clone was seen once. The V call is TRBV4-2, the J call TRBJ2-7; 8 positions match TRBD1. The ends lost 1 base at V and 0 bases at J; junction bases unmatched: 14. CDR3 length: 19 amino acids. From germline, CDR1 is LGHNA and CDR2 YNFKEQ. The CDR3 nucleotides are TGTGCCAGCAGCCAAGGTGGCAGGGGGCCGATAACTCTCTCCTACGAGCAGTACTTC. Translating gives CASSQGGRGPITLSYEQYF.